This TCR beta chain was sequenced in a study of response to subunit inactivated influenza vaccine. General study findings and limits: New T cells are recruited in small numbers by each seasonal influenza vaccination, according to the authors' suggestion.

This clonotype was recorded a few times. Its antigen is currently unknown. The CDR3 covers 15 residues. Losses at the gene ends were 6 bases for V and 0 bases for J; bases not matched to a gene: 8. CDR1 and CDR2 from the germline V gene are DFQATT and SNEGSKA (reference sequence). TCRdb itself ran the RT-PCR reads through MiXCR, one entry per CDR3 protein. The data contain around 520,000 distinct CDR3 sequences, about 11% of them singletons. The sample was PBMCs from blood, taken on the day of vaccination. The TCR was taken from a man aged 50 to 59 who received an inactivated influenza vaccine. This chain connects TRBV20-1 to TRBJ2-1; the match to TRBD2 covers 7 bases. CDR3 loop: CSARVAGDSYNEQFF. The CDR3 coding sequence is TGCAGTGCCCGAGTGGCGGGGGACTCCTACAATGAGCAGTTCTTC.